These 16 T cell receptor beta chains were sequenced from one sample in a study of blood T cell repertoires in COVID-19. Sequencing was performed with immunoSEQ multiplex PCR; in TCRdb, only in-frame clones are kept and a portion is missing. The data show just under 350,000 clones, about 90% seen once. The specimen sequenced was peripheral blood. All receptors derive from a young woman who had recovered from COVID-19.

The chain has TRBV19 and TRBJ1-6; weak D call: TRBD1 (5 bases). The CDR3 covers 14 residues. Trimming shortened V by 5 bases and J by 7 bases, and 12 bases separated the two germline ends. From germline, CDR1 is LNHDA and CDR2 SQIVND (reference sequence). The CDR3 loop reads CASSPRTRNSPLHF. The CDR3 DNA follows: TGTGCCAGTAGTCCTCGGACAAGGAATTCACCCCTCCACTTT. Variable domain in full (rest from reference TRBV19 and TRBJ1-6): DGGITQSPKYLFRKEGQNVTLSCEQNLNHDAMYWYRQDPGQGLRLIYYSQIVNDFQKGDIAEGYSVSREKKESFPLTVTSAQKNPTAFYLCASSPRTRNSPLHFGNGTRLTVT.

This chain joins TRBV10-2 and TRBJ1-3; the D gene is possibly TRBD1 (5 bases). V shed 3 bases and J shed 0 bases, with 12 bases lying between them. Germline CDR1 is WSHSY and CDR2 is SAAADI. CDR3 length: 16 amino acids. In nucleotides, the CDR3 is TGCGCCAGCAGTGAACCGGGGGTGAACTCTGGAAACACCATATATTTT. Protein sequence: CASSEPGVNSGNTIYF.

V is TRBV7-2 and J is TRBJ2-1; 8 positions match TRBD1. Per germline, CDR1 SGHTA and CDR2 FQGNSA. V was pared by 6 bases and J by 5 bases, with 9 bases of the junction left unmatched. The CDR3 has 15 amino acids. CDR3 in DNA: TGTGCCAGCAGTCGTGACAGGGGAGGAGACAATGAGCAGTTCTTC. As protein: CASSRDRGGDNEQFF. Using reference TRBV7-2 and TRBJ2-1 for the parts outside the CDR3, the full variable domain is GAGVSQSPSNKVTEKGKDVELRCDPISGHTALYWYRQSLGQGLEFLIYFQGNSAPDKSGLPSDRFSAERTGGSVSTLTIQRTQQEDSAVYLCASSRDRGGDNEQFFGPGTRLTVL.

The V and J genes are TRBV30 and TRBJ1-1; D may be TRBD1 (6 bases). Germline V lookup: CDR1 GTSNPN, CDR2 SVGIG (reference sequence). Trimming cost V 4 bases and J 3 bases, with 15 bases left between them. CDR3 size: 14 residues. In nucleotides, the CDR3 is TGTGCCTGGACTCCTCCGGGACATCACACTGAAGCTTTCTTT. Amino acids: CAWTPPGHHTEAFF.

This chain uses TRBV21-1 with TRBJ2-3; TRBD2 is the table's D call, not checked against the DNA. TRBV21-1 is labeled a pseudogene. This CDR3 is built from 16 residues. This CDR3 is CASSEPQRGHTDTQYF. CDR3 in DNA: TGTGCCAGCAGCGAGCCGCAGCGGGGCCACACAGATACGCAGTATTTT.

The V call is TRBV12-5, the J call TRBJ2-1; no clear D. The V end was cut by 7 bases, the J end by 2 bases, with 12 bases between. Germline CDR1 is LGHNT and CDR2 is FRNRAP. The CDR3 has 14 residues. The CDR3 protein is CASEKYNTYNEQFF. CDR3 DNA sequence: TGTGCTAGTGAAAAGTACAATACCTACAATGAGCAGTTCTTC.

This clone was seen once. The rearrangement links TRBV27 to TRBJ1-2, with D possibly TRBD1 on 6 matching bases. Trimming stripped 2 bases from V and 7 bases from J, with 20 bases between. Germline CDR1 reads MNHEY; CDR2 reads SMNVEV (reference sequence). This CDR3 contains 16 residues. CDR3 sequence: CASSLGAWQGLGGYTF. The CDR3, as DNA: TGTGCCAGCAGTTTAGGCGCATGGCAGGGGCTCGGTGGCTACACCTTC.

The chain uses TRBV6-1 and TRBJ1-4, with TRBD1 as a possible D gene (5 bases). CDR1 is MNHNS, CDR2 SASEGT, per germline. The length of the CDR3 is 15 residues. V lost 1 base and J 8 bases, leaving 14 bases between the germline ends. The CDR3 region has the DNA TGTGCCAGCAGTGAAGGGGAGGGGATGGTAGAAAAACTGTTTTTT. Translating gives CASSEGEGMVEKLFF.

The chain is built from TRBV7-6 and TRBJ2-5; 9 bases map to TRBD2. This CDR3 is 16 amino acids long. Per the germline V gene, CDR1 is SGHVS and CDR2 is FNYEAQ. With V trimmed by 1 base and J by 2 bases, 5 bases remained unmatched. DNA of the CDR3: TGTGCCAGCAGCTTAGTGGCGGGAGGGACTCAAGAGACCCAGTACTTC. Its protein product is CASSLVAGGTQETQYF.

Written as DNA, the CDR3 is TGCGCCAGCAGCCTGGGGGGCCGACGTGCCAAAAACATTCAGTACTTC. Its translation: CASSLGGRRAKNIQYF. The chain joins TRBV5-1 to TRBJ2-4, with D perhaps assigned TRBD1 or TRBD2 (6 bases each). This CDR3 comprises 16 residues. Looked up from germline, CDR1 is SGHRS and CDR2 is YFSETQ. Trimming removed 4 bases at V and 1 base at J, with 15 bases between.

This clone was recorded once. The genes are TRBV19 and TRBJ1-2, with 7 bases aligning to TRBD1. CDR1 and CDR2 (germline): LNHDA, SQIVND (reference sequence). Unmatched junction bases numbered 10, after V lost 9 bases and J lost 0 bases. This CDR3 contains 15 residues. The CDR3 DNA reads TGTGCCAGCCACAGGGGTCAATCAGCTAACTATGGCTACACCTTC. Translating it yields CASHRGQSANYGYTF.

The V and J genes are TRBV7-9 and TRBJ2-3; no clear D. The CDR3 totals 13 residues. Germline V gives CDR1 SEHNR, CDR2 FQNEAQ (reference sequence). Between the trimmed V and J ends, which lost 2 bases and 2 bases, there was a span of 5 bases. DNA of the CDR3: TGTGCCAGCAGCTTATTAAACACAGATACGCAGTATTTT. Protein: CASSLLNTDTQYF.

V usage is TRBV19 and J usage is TRBJ1-3, with a weak D call TRBD1 (6 bases). The CDR3 is made up of 16 amino acids. The germline CDR1 and CDR2 sequences are LNHDA and SQIVND (reference sequence). Trimming cost V 7 bases and J 0 bases, with 16 bases left between them. CDR3 DNA sequence: TGTGCCAGTACCGGGATTACAGGGCCCTCTGGAAACACCATATATTTT. This encodes CASTGITGPSGNTIYF.

The chain has TRBV19 and TRBJ1-2; no reliable D call. V was cut by 3 bases and J by 1 base, with 18 bases left in between. This CDR3 is built from 17 residues. CDR1 is LNHDA and CDR2 is SQIVND in the germline V gene (reference sequence). The CDR3 loop reads CASSIPGPSSHNYGYTF. CDR3 nucleotide sequence: TGTGCCAGTAGTATTCCGGGTCCATCCTCCCATAACTATGGCTACACCTTC. The variable domain in full, completed from reference TRBV19 and TRBJ1-2, reads DGGITQSPKYLFRKEGQNVTLSCEQNLNHDAMYWYRQDPGQGLRLIYYSQIVNDFQKGDIAEGYSVSREKKESFPLTVTSAQKNPTAFYLCASSIPGPSSHNYGYTFGSGTRLTVV.

The chain uses TRBV27 and TRBJ2-7; TRBD1 matches at 9 bases. The CDR3 sequence is 19 residues long. The V gene's germline CDR1 is MNHEY and CDR2 SMNVEV (reference sequence). Losses at the gene ends were 4 bases for V and 4 bases for J; bases not matched to a gene: 20. CDR3 nucleotide sequence: TGTGCCAGCAGTTACGTCGGGACAGGGATCTTTTTGCGGCGATACGAGCAGTACGTC. Protein sequence: CASSYVGTGIFLRRYEQYV.

This rearrangement joins TRBV2 to TRBJ2-5, with D uncertain. Deletions cut 5 bases from V and 5 bases from J, with 15 bases between. CDR3 size: 14 residues. CDR1 and CDR2 (germline): SNHLY, FYNNEI. CDR3 region: CASSRLSRRETQYF. CDR3 coding DNA: TGTGCCAGCAGTCGACTGTCGCGGCGGGAGACCCAGTACTTC.